The 10 T cell receptor beta chains presented below share a single source sample, sequenced in a study of graft-versus-host responses after intestinal transplantation. To release intraepithelial and lamina propria lymphocytes, the graft tissue was processed. The assay was immunoSEQ multiplex PCR, and TCRdb's table has in-frame clones only and misses some. The data hold about 7,700 clones, with around 72% observed a single time. The sequencing used ileum tissue, collected around 230 days after intestinal transplant. All receptors derive from a human patient who received an intestinal transplant, so some T cells may come from the graft donor.

The gene calls are TRBV27 and TRBJ2-3, with 8 bases identical to TRBD1. Germline CDR1 reads MNHEY; CDR2 reads SMNVEV (reference sequence). The CDR3 is 15 amino acids. The J segment lost 3 bases and the V segment lost 1 base, leaving 3 bases of the junction unmatched. The DNA for the CDR3 is TGTGCCAGCAGTTTATGGGGACAGGAGACAGATACGCAGTATTTT. It translates to CASSLWGQETDTQYF.

This chain links TRBV5-5 with TRBJ1-2, with TRBD1 matching 8 bases. The CDR3 sequence is 14 residues long. V trimming: 0 bases; J trimming: 6 bases; junction bases outside the gene matches: 4. Germline lookup yields CDR1 SGHKS and CDR2 YYEKEE (reference sequence). CDR3 sequence reads: CASSLETGVNGYTF. CDR3 in DNA: TGTGCCAGCAGCTTGGAGACAGGGGTCAATGGCTACACCTTC.

The V call is TRBV19, the J call TRBJ1-2; no firm D call. Germline V gives CDR1 LNHDA, CDR2 SQIVND (reference sequence). The germline V and J ends were trimmed by 4 bases and 2 bases, with 14 bases remaining between them. The CDR3 spans 15 residues. CDR3 loop: CASSTPNGMNYGYTF. The DNA for the CDR3 is TGTGCCAGTAGTACCCCCAACGGGATGAACTATGGCTACACCTTC.

This clone was found a few times. This rearrangement joins TRBV6-6 to TRBJ1-2, with 7 bases lining up with TRBD1. V lost 5 bases, J lost 6 bases, and 6 bases stayed unmatched. There are 13 residues in the CDR3. Germline-derived CDR1 and CDR2 are MNHNY and SVGAGI (reference sequence). The CDR3 reads CASSMTGLDGYTF. In nucleotides, the CDR3 is TGTGCCAGCAGTATGACAGGGCTGGATGGCTACACCTTC.

The rearrangement joins TRBV7-8 to TRBJ2-2, with 8 bases lining up with TRBD1. The V segment lost 4 bases and the J segment 5 bases; nucleotides outside the gene matches: 6. From germline, CDR1 is SGHVS and CDR2 FQNEAQ. The CDR3 spans 15 residues. The CDR3 region has the DNA TGTGCCAGCAGCTATGGACAGGGTGGTACCGGGGAGCTGTTTTTT. It specifies CASSYGQGGTGELFF.

This sequence joins TRBV7-2 and TRBJ1-2; the D is unclear. Germline CDR1 is SGHTA and CDR2 is FQGNSA. There are 14 residues in the CDR3. Trimming took off 1 base at V and 8 bases at J, with 14 bases between the two ends. CDR3 bases: TGTGCCAGCAGCTTAGATGTGGGGAGTAAGGGCTACACCTTC. Its translation: CASSLDVGSKGYTF. The complete variable domain, with remaining parts taken from reference TRBV7-2 and TRBJ1-2, reads GAGVSQSPSNKVTEKGKDVELRCDPISGHTALYWYRQSLGQGLEFLIYFQGNSAPDKSGLPSDRFSAERTGGSVSTLTIQRTQQEDSAVYLCASSLDVGSKGYTFGSGTRLTVV.

The chain employs TRBV28 and TRBJ1-3; 7 bases align to TRBD1. After removal of 5 bases from V and 0 bases from J, the junction contained 10 bases not matched to a gene. Germline CDR1 is MDHEN and CDR2 is SYDVKM. The CDR3 is 17 residues long. The CDR3 loop is CASSPWVSGGSGNTIYF. DNA of the CDR3: TGTGCCAGCAGTCCTTGGGTTTCAGGGGGCTCTGGAAACACCATATATTTT.

This clone occurred a few times. The chain couples TRBV4-2 to TRBJ2-1, with D maybe TRBD2 (6 bases). With 0 bases removed from V and 3 bases from J, the gap between germline ends came to 15 bases. The CDR3 covers 17 residues. Germline CDR1 reads LGHNA; CDR2 reads YNFKEQ. Written as DNA, the CDR3 is TGTGCCAGCAGCCAAGATAAGGAGGGAGGACACTACAATGAGCAGTTCTTC. Its translation is CASSQDKEGGHYNEQFF.

A few counts support this clone. The rearrangement uses TRBV6-6 and TRBJ1-1, with D tentatively TRBD1 (6 bases). Trimming left V 2 bases short and J 0 bases short, with 7 bases between. CDR1 is MNHNY and CDR2 is SVGAGI in the germline V gene (reference sequence). This CDR3 comprises 14 residues. The CDR3 protein is CASSYDRMNTEAFF. CDR3 nucleotides: TGTGCCAGCAGTTACGACAGGATGAACACTGAAGCTTTCTTT.

Only a few counts were recorded for this clone. The chain carries TRBV28 and TRBJ1-1; a weak D match, TRBD1 (6 bases). The germline gives CDR1 MDHEN, CDR2 SYDVKM. V lost 6 bases, J lost 6 bases, and 14 bases lay in between. This CDR3 region has 13 residues. In DNA, the CDR3 is TGTGCCAGCAGGGTTCAGGGGATCGCTGAAGCTTTCTTT. Its protein is CASRVQGIAEAFF.